The 25 T cell receptor beta chains reported below all come from one sample, sequenced in a study of blood T cell repertoires in COVID-19. Generated by immunoSEQ multiplex PCR, the TCRdb table keeps only in-frame clones and is missing some. The sample includes approximately 90,000 clones, 85% of them seen just once. Sequenced: peripheral blood. The receptors were sampled from a man older than 75 with acute or convalescent COVID-19.

The CDR3 is CASSQGRGNSIEQYF. DNA of the CDR3: TGCGCCAGCAGCCAAGGCAGGGGGAATTCGATCGAGCAGTACTTC. This chain uses TRBV4-1 with TRBJ2-7, with 7 positions matching TRBD1. The V gene's germline CDR1 is MGHRA and CDR2 YSYEKL. V dropped 1 base and J dropped 6; count of bases not matched to a gene: 9. CDR3 length: 15 residues.

The chain combines TRBV7-9 with TRBJ2-3; 12 bases fit TRBD1. This CDR3 comprises 15 residues. J was trimmed by 3 bases and V by 3 bases; bases with no gene match: 1. Looked up from germline, CDR1 is SEHNR and CDR2 is FQNEAQ (reference sequence). Here the CDR3 DNA reads TGTGCCAGCAGCTTGGGACAGGGGGCAACAGATACGCAGTATTTT. Translated, it gives CASSLGQGATDTQYF.

The rearrangement links TRBV6-5 to TRBJ2-1, with TRBD2 identical over 9 bases. The V gene end was trimmed by 7 bases and the J gene end by 7 bases; junction bases not matched to a gene: 11. Germline loops: CDR1 MNHEY, CDR2 SVGAGI. This CDR3 is 15 amino acids long. The CDR3 DNA is TGTGCCAGCATTCGCCTTGCGGGAGGGTGGAATGAGCAGTTCTTC. This gives the protein CASIRLAGGWNEQFF.

The V and J genes are TRBV29-1 and TRBJ2-1; D gene uncertain. Trimming shortened V by 4 bases and J by 5 bases, and 3 bases separated the two germline ends. CDR3 size: 10 residues. Germline values: CDR1 SQVTM, CDR2 ANQGSEA. The CDR3 DNA reads as TGCAGCGTTGCTCACAATGAGCAGTTCTTC. This gives the protein CSVAHNEQFF.

The genes are TRBV19 and TRBJ1-4; TRBD1 agrees at 7 bases. The CDR3 loop spans 18 amino acids. V was clipped by 7 bases and J by 0 bases; unmatched bases: 14. The germline CDR1 and CDR2 sequences are LNHDA and SQIVND (reference sequence). In DNA, the CDR3 is TGTGCCAGTACCCTCCCCTCGGGACAGATATCAACTAATGAAAAACTGTTTTTT. Its protein is CASTLPSGQISTNEKLFF.

The chain couples TRBV5-1 to TRBJ1-1; TRBD1 aligns across 8 bases. The J segment lost 5 bases and the V segment lost 4 bases, leaving 7 bases of the junction unmatched. CDR3 length equals 14 residues. Germline V CDR1 and CDR2: SGHRS, YFSETQ. The CDR3 spells CASSNRGVRTEAFF. In DNA form, the CDR3 reads TGCGCCAGCAGCAACAGGGGGGTAAGGACTGAAGCTTTCTTT.

V is TRBV5-1 and J is TRBJ2-7; 12 bases fit TRBD1. Germline values: CDR1 SGHRS, CDR2 YFSETQ. The CDR3 is made up of 16 amino acids. V dropped 4 bases and J dropped 3; count of bases not matched to a gene: 8. CDR3 DNA: TGCGCCAGCAGCCTAAGGGGACAGGGGGCGATCTACGAGCAGTACTTC. Translating gives CASSLRGQGAIYEQYF. Variable domain in full (rest from reference TRBV5-1 and TRBJ2-7): KAGVTQTPRYLIKTRGQQVTLSCSPISGHRSVSWYQQTPGQGLQFLFEYFSETQRNKGNFPGRFSGRQFSNSRSEMNVSTLELGDSALYLCASSLRGQGAIYEQYFGPGTRLTVT.

The chain combines TRBV5-1 with TRBJ2-1; 10 bases agree with TRBD2. V was pared by 6 bases and J by 6 bases, with 6 bases of the junction left unmatched. CDR3 length: 14 residues. The germline CDR1 and CDR2 sequences are SGHRS and YFSETQ. Here the CDR3 reads CASTGTSVGNEQFF. The CDR3 coding sequence is TGCGCCAGCACCGGGACTAGCGTGGGCAATGAGCAGTTCTTC. Based on the CDR3 plus reference TRBV5-1 and TRBJ2-1, the full variable domain is KAGVTQTPRYLIKTRGQQVTLSCSPISGHRSVSWYQQTPGQGLQFLFEYFSETQRNKGNFPGRFSGRQFSNSRSEMNVSTLELGDSALYLCASTGTSVGNEQFFGPGTRLTVL.

The chain couples TRBV6-1 to TRBJ1-2, with TRBD1 matching 9 bases. With V trimmed by 3 bases and J by 4 bases, 3 bases remained unmatched. This CDR3 comprises 14 residues. Germline V gives CDR1 MNHNS, CDR2 SASEGT. CDR3 in DNA: TGTGCCAGCAGTGAGACAGGGGGATTCTATGGCTACACCTTC. It specifies CASSETGGFYGYTF.

The rearrangement links TRBV27 to TRBJ1-2; TRBD1 matches 8 bases. The trim removed 6 bases at V and 6 bases at J, leaving 6 bases unmatched. Germline V gives CDR1 MNHEY, CDR2 SMNVEV (reference sequence). The CDR3 contains 13 residues. The CDR3 DNA follows: TGTGCCAGCAGCCGGGACAGGACCCATGGCTACACCTTC. This codes for CASSRDRTHGYTF.

The chain carries TRBV21-1 and TRBJ2-3; TRBD1 is the table's D call, not checked against the DNA. TRBV21-1 is marked as a pseudogene. CDR3 size: 15 residues. This CDR3 reads CASSRQGALTDTQYF. For the CDR3, the DNA is TGTGCCAGCAGCAGACAGGGGGCCCTCACAGATACGCAGTATTTT.

The genes are TRBV5-6 and TRBJ2-3; TRBD1 is a possible D gene (5 bases). CDR3 size: 13 residues. Trimming cost V 2 bases and J 7 bases, with 11 bases left between them. The germline V gene has CDR1 SGHDT and CDR2 YYEEEE. The CDR3 region is CASSLRQSNTQYF. The CDR3 DNA follows: TGTGCCAGCAGCTTACGACAGTCCAATACGCAGTATTTT.

J is TRBJ1-6 and V is TRBV18; D ambiguous. With 3 bases removed from V and 7 bases from J, the gap between germline ends came to 13 bases. The germline V gene encodes CDR1 KGHSH and CDR2 LQKENI. The CDR3 sequence is 15 residues long. CDR3 sequence reads: CASSPNRRENSPLHF. The CDR3 DNA follows: TGTGCCAGCTCACCTAACCGGAGGGAGAATTCACCCCTCCACTTT.

This chain joins TRBV7-3 and TRBJ1-5, with 7 bases matching TRBD1. V lost 5 bases, J lost 0 bases, and 7 bases stayed unmatched. Per germline, CDR1 SGHTA and CDR2 FQGTGA. CDR3 length equals 16 residues. The CDR3 here is CASSPRGLYSNQPQHF. CDR3 in DNA: TGTGCCAGCAGCCCGAGGGGGCTTTATAGCAATCAGCCCCAGCATTTT.

The V gene is TRBV19, the J gene TRBJ2-1, with 12 bases identical to TRBD1. The V segment lost 3 bases and the J segment 4 bases; nucleotides outside the gene matches: 4. The CDR3 is made up of 16 amino acids. Looked up from germline, CDR1 is LNHDA and CDR2 is SQIVND (reference sequence). Written as DNA, the CDR3 is TGTGCCAGTAGTATTGGGGGACAGGGGGCTTACAATGAGCAGTTCTTC. Its protein is CASSIGGQGAYNEQFF.

V and J are TRBV10-1 and TRBJ2-3; D ambiguous. The CDR3 runs 15 residues. Germline values: CDR1 WNHNN, CDR2 SYGVQD (reference sequence). V lost 7 bases and J lost 3, with 17 bases in between. CDR3 residues: CASNRVMRRTDTQYF. As DNA, the CDR3 is TGCGCCAGCAACCGGGTCATGAGAAGGACAGATACGCAGTATTTT.

The CDR3 region has the DNA TGTGCCAGTAGTACCCTTTACGGGTCAGGGGTCCAGAACTATGGCTACACCTTC. It specifies CASSTLYGSGVQNYGYTF. This sequence joins TRBV19 and TRBJ1-2; the D gene is possibly TRBD1 (6 bases). CDR3 length: 18 amino acids. Germline CDR1 is LNHDA and CDR2 is SQIVND (reference sequence). The V and J ends lost 4 bases and 2 bases respectively, with 23 bases between them.

The CDR3 nucleotides are TGTGCCAGCAGCCAAGATCTTACAGGAAATCAGCCCCAGCATTTT. This gives the protein CASSQDLTGNQPQHF. This rearrangement joins TRBV3-1 (or the pseudogene TRBV3-2) to TRBJ1-5; a possible D gene is TRBD1 (5 bases). Germline V gene sequence: CDR1 LGHDT, CDR2 YNNKEL (reference sequence). Trimming stripped 0 bases from V and 4 bases from J, with 10 bases between. The CDR3 is 15 residues long.

The chain joins TRBV5-1 to TRBJ1-3; TRBD1 might be the D (6 bases). CDR3 size: 15 residues. V was cut by 1 base and J by 0 bases, with 8 bases left in between. Germline assignment: CDR1 SGHRS and CDR2 YFSETQ. The CDR3 coding sequence is TGCGCCAGCAGCTTGCCGGACAGCTCTGGAAACACCATATATTTT. This encodes CASSLPDSSGNTIYF.

The chain is built from TRBV19 and TRBJ2-7, with D tentatively TRBD2 (5 bases). Germline V gene data show CDR1 as LNHDA and CDR2 as SQIVND (reference sequence). Between the trimmed V and J ends, which lost 0 bases and 3 bases, there was a span of 15 bases. The CDR3 loop spans 16 amino acids. The CDR3 here is CASSIELGRTLYEQYF. The CDR3 region has the DNA TGTGCCAGTAGTATAGAGTTAGGGCGGACTCTCTACGAGCAGTACTTC.

The rearrangement uses TRBV9 and TRBJ2-3, with D possibly matching TRBD1 (5 bases). Germline values: CDR1 SGDLS, CDR2 YYNGEE. The CDR3 sequence is 15 residues long. V shed 4 bases and J shed 0 bases, with 12 bases lying between them. The CDR3 coding sequence is TGTGCCAGCAGCCCCCCCAGGGTGAGCACAGATACGCAGTATTTT. Its protein product is CASSPPRVSTDTQYF.

V gene TRBV7-3 combines with J gene TRBJ2-1; 7 bases fit TRBD1. Germline V gene data show CDR1 as SGHTA and CDR2 as FQGTGA. Germline trimming cut 6 bases from V and 5 bases from J; bases unmatched to any gene: 10. The CDR3 runs to 15 residues. The DNA for the CDR3 is TGTGCCAGCAGTCCTTCGGGACAGATAAACAATGAGCAGTTCTTC. This translates into CASSPSGQINNEQFF.

To note about this clone: At one end, the junction sequence differs from germline, possibly due to a read error. The V gene is TRBV7-9, the J gene TRBJ1-2, with TRBD1 identical over 7 bases. This CDR3 is built from 15 residues. Germline CDR1 reads SEHNR; CDR2 reads FQNEAQ (reference sequence). CDR3 DNA sequence: TGTGCCAGCAGCCAGGGACAGCAGACACCCTATGGCTACATCTTC. Protein: CASSQGQQTPYGYIF.

The chain couples TRBV6-2 or TRBV6-3 to TRBJ1-2; 9 nucleotides align to TRBD1. The CDR3 loop spans 13 amino acids. V gave up 6 bases and J gave up 6 bases; unmatched junction bases: 5. The germline V gene encodes CDR1 MNHEY and CDR2 SVGEGT. The CDR3 nucleotides are TGTGCCAGCAGCCGTGGACAGGGGCATGGCTACACCTTC. Its protein is CASSRGQGHGYTF.

Of note for this clone: Other DNA sequences in this specimen translate into the identical CDR3. The J gene is TRBJ2-7, the V gene TRBV18, with a possible D match to TRBD2 (6 bases). The CDR3 is 14 amino acids. Germline V gene lookup returns CDR1 KGHSH and CDR2 LQKENI. The germline V and J ends were trimmed by 6 bases and 3 bases, with 15 bases remaining between them. CDR3 sequence: CASSPGAGSYEQYF. The CDR3, as DNA: TGTGCCAGCTCGCCGGGAGCCGGGAGCTACGAGCAGTACTTC. The variable domain in full, completed from reference TRBV18 and TRBJ2-7, reads NAGVMQNPRHLVRRRGQEARLRCSPMKGHSHVYWYRQLPEEGLKFMVYLQKENIIDESGMPKERFSAEFPKEGPSILRIQQVVRGDSAAYFCASSPGAGSYEQYFGPGTRLTVT.